One sample yielded the 23 T cell receptor beta chains listed below, sequenced in a study of cytomegalovirus exposure and HLA in healthy donors. Produced via immunoSEQ multiplex PCR; TCRdb's table is partial and in-frame only. The repertoire holds about 71,000 clones, with approximately 94% as singletons. The sample comprised PBMCs. All receptors derive from a woman aged 18-29 years in good health and CMV-seronegative.

This chain links TRBV7-8 with TRBJ2-7, with 9 bases matching TRBD2. V shed 0 bases and J 2 bases; nucleotides not matched to a gene: 5. CDR3 length: 16 residues. The germline gives CDR1 SGHVS, CDR2 FQNEAQ. The CDR3 nucleotides are TGTGCCAGCAGCTTAGCTGGCGCTAGCGGGACCTACGAGCAGTACTTC. Translation: CASSLAGASGTYEQYF.

The chain combines TRBV9 with TRBJ1-5; TRBD1 is a possible D gene (6 bases). The V end was cut by 8 bases, the J end by 6 bases, with 15 bases between. Germline CDR1 and CDR2: SGDLS and YYNGEE. The CDR3 loop spans 13 amino acids. The DNA of the CDR3 is TGTGCCAGTGGCGGGGGGCTGAGTCAGCCCCAGCATTTT. Translated, it gives CASGGGLSQPQHF. The variable domain in full, completed from reference TRBV9 and TRBJ1-5, reads DSGVTQTPKHLITATGQRVTLRCSPRSGDLSVYWYQQSLDQGLQFLIQYYNGEERAKGNILERFSAQQFPDLHSELNLSSLELGDSALYFCASGGGLSQPQHFGDGTRLSIL.

This clone is a singleton in its sample. CDR3 amino acids: CASLTRANTGELFF. CDR3 nucleotides: TGTGCCAGTTTGACGCGGGCGAACACCGGGGAGCTGTTTTTT. This chain connects TRBV19 to TRBJ2-2, with D maybe TRBD2 (5 bases). The CDR3 has 14 amino acids. Germline values: CDR1 LNHDA, CDR2 SQIVND (reference sequence). Trimming stripped 8 bases from V and 0 bases from J, with 10 bases between. Looking up the rest from reference TRBV19 and TRBJ2-2 gives the full variable domain: DGGITQSPKYLFRKEGQNVTLSCEQNLNHDAMYWYRQDPGQGLRLIYYSQIVNDFQKGDIAEGYSVSREKKESFPLTVTSAQKNPTAFYLCASLTRANTGELFFGEGSRLTVL.

The rearrangement uses TRBV7-2 and TRBJ1-1, with D perhaps matching TRBD1 (6 bases). The V end lost 5 bases, the J end lost 3 bases, and 22 bases lay between the germline ends. This CDR3 has 17 residues. The germline V gene has CDR1 SGHTA and CDR2 FQGNSA. The CDR3 region is CASSPRTVSRFDTEAFF. The CDR3, as DNA: TGTGCCAGCAGCCCGCGGACAGTGAGTAGATTCGACACTGAAGCTTTCTTT.

This clone was picked up one time. One junction end does not reproduce the germline sequence, and a read error may be involved. The chain recombines TRBV7-7 with TRBJ2-1, with a possible D match to TRBD1 (6 bases). Germline V lookup: CDR1 SSHAT, CDR2 FNYEAQ (reference sequence). This CDR3 has 14 amino acids. CDR3 in DNA: TGTGCTAGCAGCCAAGGGGGATCCTACAATGAGCAGTTCTTC. It codes for CASSQGGSYNEQFF. Full variable domain (missing parts from reference TRBV7-7 and TRBJ2-1): GAGVSQSPRYKVTKRGQDVTLRCDPISSHATLYWYQQALGQGPEFLTYFNYEAQPDKSGLPSDRFSAERPEGSISTLTIQRTEQRDSAMYRCASSQGGSYNEQFFGPGTRLTVL.

The genes are TRBV27 and TRBJ1-5; D may be TRBD1 (5 bases). Per germline, CDR1 MNHEY and CDR2 SMNVEV (reference sequence). The V gene lost 7 bases and the J gene lost 4 bases, with 8 bases spanning the gap. The CDR3 sequence is 12 residues long. CDR3 nucleotides: TGTGCCAGCAATACAGGAAATCAGCCCCAGCATTTT. Translation: CASNTGNQPQHF.

This clone was counted a single time. V is TRBV7-2 and J is TRBJ2-3; no clear D. Trimming removed 5 bases from V and 4 bases from J, with 22 bases in between. The CDR3 covers 17 residues. Germline V CDR1 and CDR2: SGHTA, FQGNSA. CDR3 nucleotide sequence: TGTGCCAGCAGCCCCGCACGGGTCCTCCACGGCCCAGATACGCAGTATTTT. As protein: CASSPARVLHGPDTQYF.

V usage is TRBV6-4 and J usage is TRBJ2-3; TRBD2 aligns across 10 bases. The CDR3 totals 15 residues. The V segment lost 3 bases and the J segment 0 bases; nucleotides outside the gene matches: 0. From germline, CDR1 is MRHNA and CDR2 SNTAGT. CDR3 in DNA: TGTGCCAGCAGTGAACTAGCGGGAAGCACAGATACGCAGTATTTT. The encoded protein is CASSELAGSTDTQYF.

The CDR3 loop reads CASRLTGLAYNSPLHF. The CDR3 bases are TGCGCCAGCAGACTGACAGGCTTAGCCTATAATTCACCCCTCCACTTT. The V and J genes are TRBV4-1 and TRBJ1-6, with D maybe TRBD1 (6 bases). With 6 bases removed from V and 2 bases from J, the gap between germline ends came to 14 bases. CDR3 length: 16 amino acids. Germline CDR1 and CDR2: MGHRA and YSYEKL.

This rearrangement joins TRBV27 to TRBJ2-2, with TRBD1 identical over 8 bases. Germline V gene sequence: CDR1 MNHEY, CDR2 SMNVEV (reference sequence). With 8 bases clipped from V and 0 bases from J, the junction kept 2 bases outside the gene matches. CDR3 length equals 14 residues. In DNA, the CDR3 is TGTGCCAGCGGGGACAGGTCGAACACCGGGGAGCTGTTTTTT. This sequence encodes CASGDRSNTGELFF.

The chain joins TRBV5-4 to TRBJ1-2; tentative D call: TRBD1 (5 bases). V was trimmed by 4 bases and J by 3 bases, leaving 13 bases between them. The CDR3 is 14 amino acids. Germline V gives CDR1 SGHNT, CDR2 YYREEE (reference sequence). This chain's CDR3 is CASSLTDSDYGYTF. DNA of the CDR3: TGTGCCAGCAGCCTAACTGACAGTGACTATGGCTACACCTTC.

V gene TRBV15 combines with J gene TRBJ1-4; D not resolved. Germline V gives CDR1 LNHNV, CDR2 YYDKDF (reference sequence). The length of the CDR3 is 14 residues. V was cut by 2 bases and J by 10 bases, with 14 bases left in between. The CDR3 protein is CATSRQDGGAKLFF. The CDR3 DNA reads TGTGCCACCAGCAGACAGGACGGAGGCGCAAAACTGTTTTTT.

V usage is TRBV4-1 and J usage is TRBJ2-6; 9 bases line up with TRBD1. There are 20 residues in the CDR3. CDR1 is MGHRA and CDR2 is YSYEKL in the germline V gene. J lost 3 bases, V lost 2 bases, and 14 bases had no gene match. The CDR3: CASSQPPGTGSLGGANVLTF. CDR3 coding DNA: TGCGCCAGCAGCCAACCGCCGGGGACAGGGAGTCTCGGTGGGGCCAACGTCCTGACTTTC.

Here the CDR3 DNA reads TGTGCCAGCAGCCCTGGGACTAGCGGGGATACGCAGTATTTT. It specifies CASSPGTSGDTQYF. The rearrangement links TRBV4-2 to TRBJ2-3; 12 nucleotides agree with TRBD2. This CDR3 is 14 amino acids long. The V gene's germline CDR1 is LGHNA and CDR2 YNFKEQ. V was pared by 4 bases and J by 6 bases, with 2 bases of the junction left unmatched.

The chain combines TRBV7-2 with TRBJ1-3; D might be TRBD1 (5 bases). Germline CDR1 reads SGHTA; CDR2 reads FQGNSA. The CDR3 covers 17 residues. V dropped 1 base and J dropped 0 bases, with 13 bases sitting between them. The DNA of the CDR3 is TGTGCCAGCAGCTTAGGGGGGGGGAAGAACTCTGGAAACACCATATATTTT. Its translation is CASSLGGGKNSGNTIYF.

V gene TRBV7-2 combines with J gene TRBJ2-7; no clear D. The CDR3 has 11 amino acids. In germline, CDR1 is SGHTA, CDR2 FQGNSA. Trimming took 5 bases from V and 2 from J, leaving 4 bases between them. The CDR3 loop is CASSPAYEQYF. The CDR3 coding sequence is TGTGCCAGCAGCCCGGCCTACGAGCAGTACTTC.

The chain has TRBV28 and TRBJ1-5; 8 bases are a match to TRBD1. After removal of 6 bases from V and 0 bases from J, the junction contained 4 bases not matched to a gene. This CDR3 comprises 15 residues. Germline V lookup: CDR1 MDHEN, CDR2 SYDVKM. CDR3 protein: CASSKTGDSNQPQHF. The DNA for the CDR3 is TGTGCCAGCAGCAAGACAGGGGATAGCAATCAGCCCCAGCATTTT.

The chain recombines TRBV15 with TRBJ1-2; the D gene is possibly TRBD1 (6 bases). The CDR3 is made up of 13 amino acids. Germline assignment: CDR1 LNHNV and CDR2 YYDKDF (reference sequence). Trimming took 5 bases from V and 3 from J, leaving 10 bases between them. Here the CDR3 reads CATSPDRDYGYTF. In DNA, the CDR3 is TGTGCCACCAGCCCGGACAGAGACTATGGCTACACCTTC.

The chain is built from TRBV6-1 and TRBJ2-5; 10 bases are shared with TRBD1. Trimming took 5 bases from V and 5 from J; bases not matched to a gene: 2. The CDR3 length is 13 residues. Germline-derived CDR1 and CDR2 are MNHNS and SASEGT. DNA of the CDR3: TGTGCCAGCAGTTCGGACAGGGGGGAGACCCAGTACTTC. Translated: CASSSDRGETQYF.

CDR3: CASSQVWRENTEAFF. CDR3 bases: TGCGCCAGCAGCCAAGTTTGGCGGGAGAACACTGAAGCTTTCTTT. The J gene is TRBJ1-1, the V gene TRBV4-1; D not resolved. Looked up from germline, CDR1 is MGHRA and CDR2 is YSYEKL. Trimming pared 1 base from V and 1 base from J, leaving 10 bases between. CDR3 length: 15 residues.

The chain couples TRBV7-9 to TRBJ1-2, with D possibly TRBD1 on 6 matching bases. This CDR3 spans 12 amino acids. V gave up 4 bases and J gave up 5 bases, with 8 bases separating them. The V gene's germline CDR1 is SEHNR and CDR2 FQNEAQ (reference sequence). The CDR3 spells CASSSTGYGYTF. The DNA for the CDR3 is TGTGCCAGCAGCTCTACAGGGTATGGCTACACCTTC.

The J gene is TRBJ2-1, the V gene TRBV20-1; D unresolved. V lost 4 bases, J lost 6 bases, and 4 bases lay in between. The germline V gene has CDR1 DFQATT and CDR2 SNEGSKA (reference sequence). CDR3 length: 10 amino acids. CDR3 sequence: CSAKSNEQFF. In nucleotides, the CDR3 is TGCAGTGCTAAGAGCAATGAGCAGTTCTTC.

CDR3 sequence: CASSDRAGVRNTEAFF. The CDR3 DNA sequence: TGTGCCAGCAGTGATAGGGCAGGGGTACGGAACACTGAAGCTTTCTTT. The chain is built from TRBV2 and TRBJ1-1; tentative D call: TRBD1 (6 bases). Germline CDR1 is SNHLY and CDR2 is FYNNEI. Deletions cut 3 bases from V and 1 base from J, with 15 bases between. The CDR3 totals 16 residues.